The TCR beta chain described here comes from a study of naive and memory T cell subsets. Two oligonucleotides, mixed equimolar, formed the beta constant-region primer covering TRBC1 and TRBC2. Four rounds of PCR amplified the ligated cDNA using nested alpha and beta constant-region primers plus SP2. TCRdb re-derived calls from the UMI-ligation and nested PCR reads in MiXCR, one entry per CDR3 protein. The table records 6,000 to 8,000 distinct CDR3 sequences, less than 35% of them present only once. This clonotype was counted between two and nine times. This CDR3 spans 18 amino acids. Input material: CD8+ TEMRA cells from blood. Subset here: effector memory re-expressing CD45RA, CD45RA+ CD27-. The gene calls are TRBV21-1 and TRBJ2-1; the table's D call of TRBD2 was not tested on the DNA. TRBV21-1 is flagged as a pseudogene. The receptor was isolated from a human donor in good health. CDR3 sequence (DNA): TGTGCCAGCAGCAAAGGTTCTAGCGGGATCATCTCCTACAATGAGCAGTTCTTC. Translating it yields CASSKGSSGIISYNEQFF.